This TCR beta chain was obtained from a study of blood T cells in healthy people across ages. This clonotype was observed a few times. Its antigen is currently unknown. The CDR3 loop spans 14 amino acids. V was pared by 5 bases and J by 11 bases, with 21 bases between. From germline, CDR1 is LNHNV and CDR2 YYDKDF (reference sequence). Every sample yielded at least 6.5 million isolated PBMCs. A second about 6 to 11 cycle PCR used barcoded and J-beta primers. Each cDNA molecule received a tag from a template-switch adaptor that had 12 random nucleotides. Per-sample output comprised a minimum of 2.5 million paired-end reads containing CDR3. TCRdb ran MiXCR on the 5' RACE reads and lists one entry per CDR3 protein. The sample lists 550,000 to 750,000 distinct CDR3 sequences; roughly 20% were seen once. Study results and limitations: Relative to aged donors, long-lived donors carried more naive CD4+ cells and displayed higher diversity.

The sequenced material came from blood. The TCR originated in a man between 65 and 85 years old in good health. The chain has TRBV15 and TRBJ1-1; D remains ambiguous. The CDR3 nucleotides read TGTGCCACCAGCCCGCGAGAAGGACGGCCCGGGGCTTTCTTT. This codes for CATSPREGRPGAFF.